The 8 T cell receptor beta chains presented below share a single source sample, sequenced in a study of T cell responses to AZD1222 COVID-19 vaccine. Sequencing was performed with immunoSEQ multiplex PCR; in TCRdb, only in-frame clones are kept and a portion is missing. The sample contains about 73,000 clones, roughly nine tenths of which appear only once. Specimen: peripheral blood, collected 28 days after the second AZD1222 dose. Source of these receptors: an adult who received the AZD1222 COVID-19 vaccine.

The gene calls are TRBV10-3 and TRBJ2-5, with D possibly TRBD2 on 5 matching bases. The CDR3 spans 13 residues. V lost 4 bases and J lost 0, with 6 bases in between. The germline V gene encodes CDR1 ENHRY and CDR2 SYGVKD. The CDR3 bases are TGTGCCATCAGTGGAGGGTACCAAGAGACCCAGTACTTC. Protein sequence: CAISGGYQETQYF.

The gene calls are TRBV28 and TRBJ2-1, with D maybe TRBD2 (5 bases). This CDR3 has 17 residues. The germline V gene encodes CDR1 MDHEN and CDR2 SYDVKM. V was pared by 1 base and J by 0 bases, with 13 bases between. The CDR3 DNA reads as TGTGCCAGCAGTTTATCCGCGGGTGCGAGCTCCTACAATGAGCAGTTCTTC. Translation: CASSLSAGASSYNEQFF.

The chain uses TRBV9 and TRBJ2-7; TRBD1 aligns across 7 bases. Germline V gene data show CDR1 as SGDLS and CDR2 as YYNGEE. V was pared by 0 bases and J by 4 bases, with 7 bases of the junction left unmatched. The CDR3 runs to 15 residues. CDR3 bases: TGTGCCAGCAGCGTAGAAGGGGGCGCGCTTTACGAGCAGTACTTC. Its translation: CASSVEGGALYEQYF.

This clone appeared a single time. The V call is TRBV6-5, the J call TRBJ2-7; D is perhaps TRBD2 (6 bases). Trimming cost V 5 bases and J 3 bases, with 14 bases left between them. Germline V gene data show CDR1 as MNHEY and CDR2 as SVGAGI. The CDR3 totals 14 residues. In DNA form, the CDR3 reads TGTGCCAGCAGTCCTACACCGCGGGGCTACGAGCAGTACGTC. This translates into CASSPTPRGYEQYV.

This chain links TRBV7-4 with TRBJ2-7; no firm D call. The V end lost 6 bases, the J end lost 0 bases, and 21 bases lay between the germline ends. Germline V gives CDR1 SGHVT, CDR2 SQSDAQ. The CDR3 runs 17 residues. The CDR3: CASRPRRLIGVSYEQYV. In nucleotides, the CDR3 is TGTGCCAGCAGACCCCGGCGTTTGATTGGGGTCTCCTACGAGCAGTACGTC.

The rearrangement uses TRBV5-4 and TRBJ1-1, with D tentatively TRBD1 (6 bases). This CDR3 region has 17 residues. The V end was cut by 3 bases, the J end by 0 bases, with 18 bases between. Germline lookup yields CDR1 SGHNT and CDR2 YYREEE (reference sequence). The CDR3 DNA sequence: TGTGCCAGCAGCTCCCAGGGGACAATCGTAATGAACACTGAAGCTTTCTTT. The encoded protein is CASSSQGTIVMNTEAFF.

V gene TRBV7-2 combines with J gene TRBJ1-3, with a possible D match to TRBD1 (6 bases). There are 15 residues in the CDR3. Trimming removed 5 bases from V and 0 bases from J, with 11 bases in between. Per the germline V gene, CDR1 is SGHTA and CDR2 is FQGNSA. This CDR3 reads CASSLGGLSGNTIYF. The CDR3 coding sequence is TGTGCCAGCAGCCTAGGGGGACTCTCTGGAAACACCATATATTTT.

In its sample, this clone was seen a few times. The CDR3 DNA is TGTGCCAGCAGTTTATCGCCGGGACAGAACTATGGCTACACCTTC. Amino acids: CASSLSPGQNYGYTF. V is TRBV27 and J is TRBJ1-2; TRBD1 matches at 7 bases. The length of the CDR3 is 15 residues. Trimming cost V 0 bases and J 2 bases; bases outside gene matches: 3. Germline CDR1 and CDR2: MNHEY and SMNVEV (reference sequence).